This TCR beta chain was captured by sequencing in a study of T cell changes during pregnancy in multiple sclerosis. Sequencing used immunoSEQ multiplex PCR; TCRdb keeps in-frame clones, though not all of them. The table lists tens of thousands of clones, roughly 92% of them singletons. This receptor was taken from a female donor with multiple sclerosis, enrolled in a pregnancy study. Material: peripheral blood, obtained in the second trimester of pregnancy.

The CDR3 loop is CASSPGGATDTQYF. In nucleotides, the CDR3 is TGTGCCAGCAGCCCCGGGGGGGCCACAGATACGCAGTATTTT. This chain uses TRBV7-3 with TRBJ2-3; 8 bases match TRBD2. In germline, CDR1 is SGHTA, CDR2 FQGTGA. This CDR3 has 14 residues. Trimming took 5 bases from V and 2 from J; bases not matched to a gene: 3.